This entry is about one T cell receptor beta chain. Its antigen is still unknown. This sample stems from a study of cytomegalovirus exposure and HLA in healthy donors. About the research overall: A subsequent analysis stated that the 120 validation repertoires were run on the same platform as the roughly 620 first-cohort repertoires.

Study-level results: Later, an analysis found that TCR clusters from the first cohort tended to co-occur in the 120 or so validation repertoires. In vitro confirmation showed three CMV-associated chains to be CMV antigen specific. The investigators catalogued about 170 TCR beta chains as cytomegalovirus-associated.

Some clones are missing from TCRdb's copy, which holds only in-frame ones; the method was immunoSEQ multiplex PCR. The table has about 140,000 clones, 88% seen once; the top ten hold over 6.5%. The CDR3 is 12 residues long. This TCR was recovered from a woman under 30 in good health and CMV-seropositive. This sequence joins TRBV21-1 and TRBJ1-1; the table's D call, TRBD1, has no DNA check behind it. TRBV21-1 corresponds to a pseudogene. The specimen sequenced was PBMCs. In DNA form, the CDR3 reads TGTGCCAGCAGCAAATGGGGCAGGCAAGCTTTCTTT. Translating gives CASSKWGRQAFF.